This T cell receptor (beta chain) is from a study of chemoradiotherapy in HPV16-positive cancers. Overall study context: A couple of HPV16-positive patients' cells yielded candidate HPV-specific clones and common motifs. Study-level results: HPV-responsive T-cell expansion during chemoradiotherapy was linked to improved recurrence-free survival in HPV16-positive patients.

Assay: immunoSEQ multiplex PCR; the TCRdb copy retains only in-frame clones and omits some. The sample records 15,000 or so clones, approximately 75% being singletons. For this clone: The antigen is undetermined.

The ends lost 3 bases at V and 1 base at J; junction bases unmatched: 6. Per the germline V gene, CDR1 is SGHRS and CDR2 is YFSETQ. This CDR3 spans 18 amino acids. Repertoires were sampled repeatedly during chemoradiotherapy. The J gene is TRBJ2-1, the V gene TRBV5-1, with 14 bases identical to TRBD2. The sample was collected from a patient who underwent chemoradiotherapy. The source is a human donor with HPV-associated anogenital cancer. The CDR3 loop is CASSSTTSGGGSYNEQFF. The CDR3 DNA reads as TGCGCCAGCAGCTCAACGACTAGCGGGGGGGGTTCCTACAATGAGCAGTTCTTC.